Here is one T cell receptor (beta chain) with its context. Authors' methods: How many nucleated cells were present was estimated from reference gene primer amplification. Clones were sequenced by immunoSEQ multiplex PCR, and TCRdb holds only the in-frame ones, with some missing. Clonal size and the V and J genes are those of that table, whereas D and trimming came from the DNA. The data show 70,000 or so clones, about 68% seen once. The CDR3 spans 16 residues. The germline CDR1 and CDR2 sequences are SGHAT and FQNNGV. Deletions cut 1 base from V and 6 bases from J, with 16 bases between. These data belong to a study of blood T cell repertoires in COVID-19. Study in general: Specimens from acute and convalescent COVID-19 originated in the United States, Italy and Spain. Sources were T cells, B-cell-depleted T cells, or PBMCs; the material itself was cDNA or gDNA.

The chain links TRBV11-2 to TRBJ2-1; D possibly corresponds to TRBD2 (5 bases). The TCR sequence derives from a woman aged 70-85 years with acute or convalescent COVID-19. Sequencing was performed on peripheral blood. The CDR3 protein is CASSLGGKGGGNEQFF. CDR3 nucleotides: TGTGCCAGCAGCTTAGGAGGGAAAGGCGGAGGCAATGAGCAGTTCTTC. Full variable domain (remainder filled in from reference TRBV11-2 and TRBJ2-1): EAGVAQSPRYKIIEKRQSVAFWCNPISGHATLYWYQQILGQGPKLLIQFQNNGVVDDSQLPKDRFSAERLKGVDSTLKIQPAKLEDSAVYLCASSLGGKGGGNEQFFGPGTRLTVL.